What follows are 25 T cell receptor beta chains derived from one specimen sequenced in a study of T-cell memory formation after mild COVID-19. TCRdb redid the calling of the 5' RACE reads with MiXCR, one entry per CDR3 protein. The table has a few hundred thousand distinct CDR3 sequences, roughly 15% seen once. Input material: PBMCs or a T cell subset sorted from them (not recorded which). These receptor sequences come from a man aged 18 to 35 who had mild COVID-19 (a few samples of this study predate the infection). Cell type and time point are not known.

The chain's CDR3 is CASSTILRSYEQYF. The CDR3 region has the DNA TGTGCCAGCTCGACAATCCTAAGATCCTACGAGCAGTACTTC. The chain combines TRBV12-3 or TRBV12-4 with TRBJ2-7; D is ambiguous. The CDR3 is 14 amino acids. The V end was cut by 8 bases, the J end by 1 base, with 15 bases between.

In its sample, this clonotype was seen a few times. Here the CDR3 reads CATSREVPETQYF. The CDR3 DNA is TGTGCCACCAGCAGAGAAGTGCCGGAGACCCAGTACTTC. V is TRBV15 and J is TRBJ2-5; D remains ambiguous. Trimming removed 0 bases at V and 5 bases at J, with 7 bases between. The CDR3 extends over 13 amino acids. Germline CDR1 is LNHNV and CDR2 is YYDKDF (reference sequence).

The sample holds a few counts of this clonotype. V usage is TRBV6-5 and J usage is TRBJ1-1, with TRBD1 as a possible D gene (6 bases). Germline loops: CDR1 MNHEY, CDR2 SVGAGI. This CDR3 is built from 16 residues. V lost 6 bases to trimming and J lost 3 bases, with 20 bases between them. The CDR3 spells CASRRQPWGPHTEAFF. The CDR3 coding sequence is TGTGCCAGCAGACGCCAGCCGTGGGGGCCCCACACTGAAGCTTTCTTT.

In this sample, this clonotype turned up a few times. The chain links TRBV5-1 to TRBJ1-2, with D possibly matching TRBD1 (6 bases). The CDR3 has 15 residues. From germline, CDR1 is SGHRS and CDR2 YFSETQ. V was cut by 4 bases and J by 1 base, with 14 bases left in between. CDR3 coding DNA: TGCGCCAGCAGCCTAGAGGGACAACTTAACTATGGCTACACCTTC. As protein: CASSLEGQLNYGYTF.

The chain employs TRBV20-1 and TRBJ1-1; no clear D. Per the germline V gene, CDR1 is DFQATT and CDR2 is SNEGSKA (reference sequence). CDR3 length equals 10 residues. V lost 5 bases, J lost 11 bases, and 12 bases lay in between. The CDR3 region is CSAPSTGAFF. The DNA of the CDR3 is TGCAGTGCTCCCTCCACCGGGGCTTTCTTT.

The rearrangement uses TRBV12-3 or TRBV12-4 and TRBJ2-1, with D perhaps being TRBD1 or TRBD2 (7 bases each). V dropped 2 bases and J dropped 10 bases, with 18 bases sitting between them. The CDR3 runs 15 residues. The CDR3 loop is CASSLLSGGGSEQFF. CDR3 coding DNA: TGTGCCAGCAGTTTACTATCAGGGGGGGGATCCGAGCAGTTCTTC.

The chain joins TRBV3-1 to TRBJ2-1; 8 nucleotides line up with TRBD1. V dropped 1 base and J dropped 6; count of bases not matched to a gene: 5. From germline, CDR1 is LGHDT and CDR2 YNNKEL (reference sequence). The CDR3 is 15 amino acids. The chain's CDR3 is CASSQGTGGSNEQFF. CDR3 in DNA: TGTGCCAGCAGCCAAGGTACAGGGGGGAGCAATGAGCAGTTCTTC.

This clonotype was seen a handful of times. This chain links TRBV11-3 with TRBJ2-3; D may be TRBD1 (5 bases). Trimming pared 5 bases from V and 3 bases from J, leaving 12 bases between. Germline V lookup: CDR1 SGHNT, CDR2 YENEEA. The CDR3 runs 14 residues. The CDR3: CASSPGWSTDTQYF. The CDR3 nucleotides read TGTGCCAGCAGCCCAGGGTGGAGTACAGATACGCAGTATTTT. Full variable domain (remainder filled in from reference TRBV11-3 and TRBJ2-3): EAGVVQSPRYKIIEKKQPVAFWCNPISGHNTLYWYLQNLGQGPELLIRYENEEAVDDSQLPKDRFSAERLKGVDSTLKIQPAELGDSAVYLCASSPGWSTDTQYFGPGTRLTVL.

This chain links TRBV19 with TRBJ1-2; D call uncertain. CDR1 and CDR2 from the germline V gene are LNHDA and SQIVND (reference sequence). Trimming removed 10 bases at V and 5 bases at J, with 17 bases between. The CDR3 has 13 residues. CDR3: CATRPETPYGYTF. CDR3 coding DNA: TGTGCCACGAGACCCGAGACACCGTATGGCTACACCTTC.

V gene TRBV6-5 combines with J gene TRBJ2-2; perhaps D is TRBD1 or TRBD2 (6 bases each). CDR3 length: 15 amino acids. Per germline, CDR1 MNHEY and CDR2 SVGAGI. V was shortened by 2 bases and J by 6 bases, with 13 bases between the two germline ends. The CDR3 reads CASSYDGGLPGELFF. The CDR3 nucleotides are TGTGCCAGCAGTTACGACGGGGGCCTCCCCGGGGAGCTGTTTTTT.

V gene TRBV5-1 combines with J gene TRBJ2-1, with 12 bases fitting TRBD2. This CDR3 is built from 16 residues. Per the germline V gene, CDR1 is SGHRS and CDR2 is YFSETQ. V lost 4 bases, J lost 6 bases, and 8 bases stayed unmatched. Here the CDR3 DNA reads TGCGCCAGCAGCCGAATCCTAGCGGGGGGGCCCAATGAGCAGTTCTTC. Translation: CASSRILAGGPNEQFF.

The chain is built from TRBV10-3 and TRBJ1-2, with D tentatively TRBD1 (6 bases). The CDR3 totals 13 residues. V gave up 10 bases and J gave up 7 bases, with 19 bases separating them. Germline V gene lookup returns CDR1 ENHRY and CDR2 SYGVKD. For the CDR3, the DNA is TGTGCCACAGGCCTGGGGGGCGCGGGTGGCTACACCTTC. This translates into CATGLGGAGGYTF.

The chain recombines TRBV12-3 or TRBV12-4 with TRBJ2-7, with D perhaps matching TRBD2 (6 bases). The CDR3 spans 15 residues. V lost 7 bases and J 6 bases, leaving 22 bases between the germline ends. In nucleotides, the CDR3 is TGTGCCAGCACCCCCGGTGGCAGTAGGAGGGGCGAGCAGTACTTC. It is translated as CASTPGGSRRGEQYF.

The V gene is TRBV4-1, the J gene TRBJ2-1; D not certain. Germline V gene sequence: CDR1 MGHRA, CDR2 YSYEKL. Trimming removed 1 base at V and 9 bases at J, with 13 bases between. The length of the CDR3 is 14 residues. The CDR3: CASSQVTRITEQFF. The CDR3 DNA sequence: TGCGCCAGCAGCCAAGTTACTCGGATTACTGAGCAGTTCTTC.

This clonotype was counted a few times. The chain employs TRBV18 and TRBJ2-3; no clear D gene. This CDR3 contains 16 residues. In germline, CDR1 is KGHSH, CDR2 LQKENI. V was trimmed by 0 bases and J by 0 bases, leaving 10 bases between them. Here the CDR3 DNA reads TGTGCCAGCTCACCACCTACGATCGTCAGCACAGATACGCAGTATTTT. This codes for CASSPPTIVSTDTQYF.

This chain uses TRBV4-3 with TRBJ1-1; 10 bases are a match to TRBD1. The CDR3 is 16 amino acids. V lost 3 bases, J lost 3 bases, and 7 bases stayed unmatched. Germline lookup yields CDR1 LGHNA and CDR2 YSLEER. The CDR3 region has the DNA TGCGCCAGCAGCCAGTGGACAGGGGGTAAGGACACTGAAGCTTTCTTT. It codes for CASSQWTGGKDTEAFF.

This clonotype was counted only a few times. The chain combines TRBV7-9 with TRBJ1-3; D is unclear. This CDR3 region has 17 residues. Trimming cost V 5 bases and J 0 bases, with 17 bases left between them. CDR1 is SEHNR, CDR2 FQNEAQ, per germline (reference sequence). CDR3 in DNA: TGTGCCAGCAGCCATCCTATCCCCAGCAGCTCTGGAAACACCATATATTTT. Its protein is CASSHPIPSSSGNTIYF. The full variable domain, its missing parts supplied by reference TRBV7-9 and TRBJ1-3, is DTGVSQNPRHKITKRGQNVTFRCDPISEHNRLYWYRQTLGQGPEFLTYFQNEAQLEKSRLLSDRFSAERPKGSFSTLEIQRTEQGDSAMYLCASSHPIPSSSGNTIYFGEGSWLTVV.

The J gene is TRBJ2-2, the V gene TRBV27; 10 nucleotides line up with TRBD1. From germline, CDR1 is MNHEY and CDR2 SMNVEV (reference sequence). The CDR3 totals 14 residues. The J segment lost 9 bases and the V segment lost 6 bases, leaving 7 bases of the junction unmatched. As DNA, the CDR3 is TGTGCCAGCAGCGCGACAGGGGGCTACCGGGAGCTGTTTTTT. Protein sequence: CASSATGGYRELFF.

This clonotype was seen only a few times. The genes are TRBV28 and TRBJ1-2, with D perhaps TRBD1 (5 bases). Trimming removed 7 bases from V and 4 bases from J, with 19 bases in between. CDR3 length: 15 amino acids. The germline V gene has CDR1 MDHEN and CDR2 SYDVKM. In nucleotides, the CDR3 is TGTGCCAGCACTCTCGGACACTCCGGGACCTATGGCTACACCTTC. Its translation: CASTLGHSGTYGYTF.

CDR3 residues: CASTPQLHTEAFF. The CDR3, as DNA: TGTGCCAGCACTCCCCAGCTCCACACTGAAGCTTTCTTT. The genes are TRBV6-2 or TRBV6-3 and TRBJ1-1; D not resolved. The CDR3 has 13 residues. The V end lost 7 bases, the J end lost 3 bases, and 12 bases lay between the germline ends. Germline V gene data show CDR1 as MNHEY and CDR2 as SVGEGT.

The chain uses TRBV7-2 and TRBJ1-5; D gene unclear. In germline, CDR1 is SGHTA, CDR2 FQGNSA. The CDR3 extends over 15 amino acids. V gave up 2 bases and J gave up 4 bases, with 12 bases separating them. CDR3 in amino acids: CASSLQATGNQPQHF. The CDR3 DNA follows: TGTGCCAGCAGCTTACAAGCAACTGGAAATCAGCCCCAGCATTTT.

The chain combines TRBV6-1 with TRBJ2-7, with D unresolved. CDR3 size: 14 residues. Looked up from germline, CDR1 is MNHNS and CDR2 is SASEGT. Trimming shortened V by 7 bases and J by 3 bases, and 16 bases separated the two germline ends. The CDR3 nucleotides are TGTGCCAGCATAACCGTGGGGAAGGACTACGAGCAGTACTTC. Translating it yields CASITVGKDYEQYF.

The chain joins TRBV6-2 or TRBV6-3 to TRBJ2-7; D could derive from TRBD1 or TRBD2 (5 bases each). V shed 6 bases and J shed 7 bases, with 16 bases lying between them. Per germline, CDR1 MNHEY and CDR2 SVGEGT. This CDR3 has 13 amino acids. CDR3 in amino acids: CASRGFGTKEQYV. The CDR3 DNA sequence: TGTGCCAGCAGGGGATTCGGGACGAAAGAGCAGTACGTC.

The table lists this clonotype with a few counts. The CDR3 loop reads CASSLVAGGGNTIYF. The CDR3 nucleotides read TGTGCCAGCAGCTTAGTGGCCGGGGGCGGAAACACCATATATTTT. This rearrangement joins TRBV7-2 to TRBJ1-3; a possible D gene is TRBD1 (6 bases). Trimming removed 1 base from V and 4 bases from J, with 11 bases in between. This CDR3 has 15 residues. Germline-derived CDR1 and CDR2 are SGHTA and FQGNSA.

This clonotype was seen ten or more times. DNA for the CDR3: TGTGCCAGCAGCTTAGGACTAGATTGGGGCACTAGCACAGATACGCAGTATTTT. The encoded protein is CASSLGLDWGTSTDTQYF. This sequence joins TRBV7-9 and TRBJ2-3, with a tentative D call TRBD2 (6 bases). Trimming stripped 1 base from V and 0 bases from J, with 17 bases between. In germline, CDR1 is SEHNR, CDR2 FQNEAQ (reference sequence). This CDR3 has 18 residues.